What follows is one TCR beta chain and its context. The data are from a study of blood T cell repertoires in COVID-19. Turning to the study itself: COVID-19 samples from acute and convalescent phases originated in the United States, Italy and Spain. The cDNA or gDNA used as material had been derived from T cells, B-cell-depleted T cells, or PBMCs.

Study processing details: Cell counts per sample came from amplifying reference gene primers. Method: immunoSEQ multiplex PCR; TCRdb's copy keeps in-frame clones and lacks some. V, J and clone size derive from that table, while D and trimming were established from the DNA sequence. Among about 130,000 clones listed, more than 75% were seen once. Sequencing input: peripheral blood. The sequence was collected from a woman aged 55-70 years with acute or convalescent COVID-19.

The chain's CDR3 is CASRVQGAEDTQYF. CDR3 coding DNA: TGCGCCAGCCGCGTCCAGGGGGCGGAAGATACGCAGTATTTT. The chain carries TRBV5-1 and TRBJ2-3; TRBD1 matches at 8 bases. The CDR3 is made up of 14 amino acids. J lost 5 bases, V lost 7 bases, and 9 bases had no gene match. Looked up from germline, CDR1 is SGHRS and CDR2 is YFSETQ.